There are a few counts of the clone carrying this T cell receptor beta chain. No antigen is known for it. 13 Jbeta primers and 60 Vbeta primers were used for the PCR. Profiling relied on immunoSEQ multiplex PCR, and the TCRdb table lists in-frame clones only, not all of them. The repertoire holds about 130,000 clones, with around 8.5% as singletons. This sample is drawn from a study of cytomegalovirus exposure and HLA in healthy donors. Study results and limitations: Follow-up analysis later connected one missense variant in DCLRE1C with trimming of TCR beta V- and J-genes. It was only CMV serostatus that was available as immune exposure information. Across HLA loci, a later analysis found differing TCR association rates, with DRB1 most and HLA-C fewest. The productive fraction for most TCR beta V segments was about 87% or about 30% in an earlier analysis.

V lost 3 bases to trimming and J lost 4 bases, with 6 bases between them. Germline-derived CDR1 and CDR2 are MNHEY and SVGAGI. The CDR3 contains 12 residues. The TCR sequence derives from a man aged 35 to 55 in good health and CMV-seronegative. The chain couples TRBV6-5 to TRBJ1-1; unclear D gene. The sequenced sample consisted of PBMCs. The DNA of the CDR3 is TGTGCCAGCAGTTATTCGTCCACTGAAGCTTTCTTT. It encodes CASSYSSTEAFF.